The text below deals with one TCR beta chain. The data stem from a study of blood T cell repertoires in COVID-19. Germline CDR1 SGHRS, CDR2 YFSETQ. The CDR3 is made up of 14 amino acids. V dropped 3 bases and J dropped 7; count of bases not matched to a gene: 4. In the original workflow: Amplifying reference gene primers gave estimates of nucleated cell counts. Assay: immunoSEQ multiplex PCR; the TCRdb copy retains only in-frame clones and omits some. V and J calls and clone size follow that table, whereas D and trimming were derived from the DNA. The data contain 300,000 to 400,000 clones, 83% of them singletons.

This TCR was sampled from a man aged 30-40 years with active or convalescent COVID-19. V usage is TRBV5-1 and J usage is TRBJ1-5; 10 bases fit TRBD1. Sequences were obtained from peripheral blood. Here the CDR3 reads CASSYGDRGQPQHF. CDR3 DNA sequence: TGCGCCAGCAGCTACGGGGACAGGGGCCAGCCCCAGCATTTT. Full variable domain (rest looked up from reference TRBV5-1 and TRBJ1-5): KAGVTQTPRYLIKTRGQQVTLSCSPISGHRSVSWYQQTPGQGLQFLFEYFSETQRNKGNFPGRFSGRQFSNSRSEMNVSTLELGDSALYLCASSYGDRGQPQHFGDGTRLSIL.